What follows is one T cell receptor beta chain and its context. The sample originates from a study of blood T cell repertoires in COVID-19. The data were produced by immunoSEQ multiplex PCR, yet TCRdb's version contains in-frame clones alone and is incomplete. In the table there are approximately 220,000 clones, 75% to 90% of which are singletons. Per germline, CDR1 MDHEN and CDR2 SYDVKM. V lost 6 bases and J 6 bases, leaving 11 bases between the germline ends. This CDR3 spans 12 amino acids. This sequence was found in a woman aged 18-30 years in a cohort exposed to, infected with or recovered from COVID-19 (not recorded which). Material for sequencing was PBMCs or T cells enriched from blood (not recorded which). The chain couples TRBV28 to TRBJ1-2; the D gene is possibly TRBD1 (6 bases). CDR3 loop: CASRGAEDGYTF. In DNA form, the CDR3 reads TGTGCCAGCAGGGGGGCCGAGGATGGCTACACCTTC.